Listed below are T cell receptor beta chains from one sample, sequenced in a study of T cells in Graves' hyperthyroidism and ophthalmopathy. TCRdb reanalysed the multiplex PCR reads using MiXCR and keeps one entry per CDR3 protein. The table lists about 320,000 distinct CDR3 sequences, approximately 15% of them singletons. The sample consisted of blood. These receptors were obtained from a young man with Graves' hyperthyroidism. CDR3s include the opening cysteine and the closing phenylalanine or tryptophan. Each record gives: J gene, D gene, clone size, V gene, CDR3 DNA, CDR3 protein. The D gene is left open where the match is weak. For some rows the clone size is stated as once, few or many, or as a class when expanded; others skip it.

J: TRBJ2-2; D: TRBD1; size: .; V: TRBV6-2/TRBV6-3; DNA: TGTGCCAGCAATCGAATAGGACAGGGGGCCGGGGAGCTGTTTTTT; CDR3: CASNRIGQGAGELFF
J: TRBJ1-5; D: .; size: many; V: TRBV2; DNA: TGTGCCAGCAGTGGTGGGGGGAGGGGGCAGCCCCAGCATTTT; CDR3: CASSGGGRGQPQHF
J: TRBJ2-7; D: .; size: many; V: TRBV28; DNA: TGTGCCAGCAGTTCCTCCCCCGTCTACGAGCAGTACTTC; CDR3: CASSSSPVYEQYF
J: TRBJ2-7; D: .; size: many; V: TRBV28; DNA: TGTGCCAGCAGAGGGATAGAGCAGTACTTC; CDR3: CASRGIEQYF
J: TRBJ2-5; D: .; size: few; V: TRBV10-3; DNA: TGTGCCATCAGTGACCGGGAGAAAGAGACCCGGTACTTC; CDR3: CAISDREKETRYF
J: TRBJ2-3; D: .; size: .; V: TRBV10-3; DNA: TGTGCCATCAGCGGATCCGCGGCCGAAACCCCCAGAGATACGCAGTATTTT; CDR3: CAISGSAAETPRDTQYF
J: TRBJ2-2; D: .; size: many; V: TRBV7-3; DNA: TGTGCCAGCCGAAATACCAACACCGGGGAGCTGTTTTTT; CDR3: CASRNTNTGELFF
J: TRBJ2-7; D: TRBD2; size: many; V: TRBV20-1; DNA: TGCAGTGCTAGCCGGACTAGCGGGAGCGACGAGCAGTACTTC; CDR3: CSASRTSGSDEQYF
J: TRBJ2-5; D: TRBD1; size: many; V: TRBV12-3/TRBV12-4; DNA: TGTGCCAGCGGGGGACAGGCCCTCTGGGGAGAGACCCAGTACTTC; CDR3: CASGGQALWGETQYF
J: TRBJ2-7; D: TRBD1; size: .; V: TRBV9; DNA: TGTGCCAGCAGCACTCGGGACAGGGGGTTGGACGAGCAGTACTTC; CDR3: CASSTRDRGLDEQYF
J: TRBJ1-1; D: .; size: many; V: TRBV2; DNA: TGTGCCAGCAGTCAGGGGCCTGGGACTGAAGCTTTCTTT; CDR3: CASSQGPGTEAFF
J: TRBJ1-2; D: .; size: many; V: TRBV2; DNA: TGTGCCAGCAGGGGTATGGTATCGAGCTACACCTTC; CDR3: CASRGMVSSYTF
J: TRBJ2-7; D: .; size: many; V: TRBV7-3; DNA: TGTGCCAGCAGCTCCCCGGGATCCTACGAGCAGTACTTC; CDR3: CASSSPGSYEQYF
J: TRBJ2-3; D: TRBD2; size: .; V: TRBV5-1; DNA: TGCGCCAGCAGCTCCGGACTAGCAGGCCCCACTAGCACAGATACGCAGTATTTT; CDR3: CASSSGLAGPTSTDTQYF
J: TRBJ2-6; D: .; size: .; V: TRBV7-9; DNA: TGTGCCAGCAGCTTTAACGAAGGGGGGGACGGGGCCAACGTCCTGACTTTC; CDR3: CASSFNEGGDGANVLTF
J: TRBJ1-1; D: .; size: many; V: TRBV3-1; DNA: TGTGCCAGCAGACGCCCTGGGGGGGCAGAAGCTTTCTTT; CDR3: CASRRPGGAEAFF
J: TRBJ1-5; D: .; size: .; V: TRBV12-5; DNA: TGTGCTAGCATGGGTTGGACCCAGCATTTT; CDR3: CASMGWTQHF
J: TRBJ1-4; D: .; size: few; V: TRBV28; DNA: TGTGCCAGCAGCGGGGGCAGAGAAAAACTGTTTTTT; CDR3: CASSGGREKLFF
J: TRBJ1-1; D: .; size: many; V: TRBV5-8; DNA: TGTGCCAGCAGCTTGGTAGGAGTTAATAGGAACACTGAAGCTTTCTTT; CDR3: CASSLVGVNRNTEAFF
J: TRBJ2-2; D: TRBD2; size: .; V: TRBV18; DNA: TGTGCCAGCTCGGGGACTATCGGGGAGCTGTTTTTT; CDR3: CASSGTIGELFF
J: TRBJ1-1; D: .; size: many; V: TRBV6-5; DNA: TGTGCCAGCAGTTACTTTGGTCAGACTGAAGCTTTCTTT; CDR3: CASSYFGQTEAFF
J: TRBJ1-1; D: .; size: many; V: TRBV28; DNA: TGTGCCAGCACCCTTACCAGGAACACTGAAGCTTTCTTT; CDR3: CASTLTRNTEAFF
J: TRBJ2-3; D: .; size: many; V: TRBV12-3/TRBV12-4; DNA: TGTGCCAGCAGTTTAACGGTAGATACGCAGTATTTT; CDR3: CASSLTVDTQYF
J: TRBJ1-2; D: .; size: many; V: TRBV28; DNA: TGTGCCAGCAGTCCTCCGGGTCCGAACTATGGCTACACCTTC; CDR3: CASSPPGPNYGYTF
J: TRBJ2-3; D: .; size: many; V: TRBV20-1; DNA: TGCAGTGCTCAGGGGACAGATACGCAGTATTTT; CDR3: CSAQGTDTQYF
J: TRBJ1-5; D: TRBD1; size: few; V: TRBV15; DNA: TGTGCCACCAGCTCACGACAGGGTAGGATGGTCTCTGGCCAGCCCCAGCATTTT; CDR3: CATSSRQGRMVSGQPQHF
J: TRBJ2-7; D: .; size: many; V: TRBV2; DNA: TGTGCCAGCCTATCTCGGGACGGAGCCTACGAGCAGTACTTC; CDR3: CASLSRDGAYEQYF
J: TRBJ1-5; D: .; size: many; V: TRBV6-1; DNA: TGTGCCAGCATTTGGTTCGGGGGCGGGCAAAATCAGCCCCAGCATTTT; CDR3: CASIWFGGGQNQPQHF
J: TRBJ2-4; D: TRBD1; size: .; V: TRBV6-1; DNA: TGCGCCAGCAGCCAAGTGGGGGACAGGGAAAGGAACATTCAGTACTTC; CDR3: CASSQVGDRERNIQYF
J: TRBJ2-1; D: .; size: many; V: TRBV11-2; DNA: TGTGCCAGCAGCCTAGAAGCGGCCCAGTCCTACAATGAGCAGTTCTTC; CDR3: CASSLEAAQSYNEQFF
J: TRBJ2-2; D: .; size: .; V: TRBV5-1; DNA: TGCGCCAGCAGCAAAACGACAGGAGCTAACACCGGGGAGCTGTTTTTT; CDR3: CASSKTTGANTGELFF
J: TRBJ1-5; D: .; size: .; V: TRBV4-2; DNA: TGTGCCAGCAGCCAGTCAGGGGGCAATCAGCCCCAGCATTTT; CDR3: CASSQSGGNQPQHF
J: TRBJ1-5; D: TRBD1; size: many; V: TRBV25-1; DNA: TGTGCCAGCAGTGAAGCGGGACAGGGGGAATCTAAACGGGACTATAGCAATCAGCCCCAGCATTTT; CDR3: CASSEAGQGESKRDYSNQPQHF
J: TRBJ2-4; D: .; size: many; V: TRBV12-3/TRBV12-4; DNA: TGTGCCAGCAGTTTAGGGATGCGGTACATAGCCAAAAACATTCAGTACTTC; CDR3: CASSLGMRYIAKNIQYF
J: TRBJ2-3; D: .; size: few; V: TRBV24-1; DNA: TGTGCCACCAGTGATTCGACTACCCTAAGCACAGATACGCAGTATTTT; CDR3: CATSDSTTLSTDTQYF
J: TRBJ2-5; D: .; size: few; V: TRBV11-2; DNA: TGTGCCAGCAACATAGGAGGGATCCAAGAGACCCAGTACTTC; CDR3: CASNIGGIQETQYF
J: TRBJ2-7; D: .; size: many; V: TRBV28; DNA: TGTGCCAGCAGTTTTCAGCTTAACCAAGCCTACGAGCAGTACTTC; CDR3: CASSFQLNQAYEQYF
J: TRBJ1-1; D: .; size: many; V: TRBV6-1; DNA: TGTGCCAGCAGAAAAAGGGCGTCGACTGAAGCTTTCTTT; CDR3: CASRKRASTEAFF
J: TRBJ2-7; D: .; size: .; V: TRBV29-1; DNA: TGCAGCGCTCAAGATTCCGCCTACGAGCAGTACTTC; CDR3: CSAQDSAYEQYF
J: TRBJ1-1; D: .; size: few; V: TRBV12-3/TRBV12-4; DNA: TGTGCCAGCAGTTTGGAGGGGACGACGCCCAAAGCTTTCTTT; CDR3: CASSLEGTTPKAFF
J: TRBJ2-2; D: .; size: .; V: TRBV6-1; DNA: TGTGCCAGCAGTGACGGCAGAAGTAACACCGGGGAGCTGTTTTTT; CDR3: CASSDGRSNTGELFF
J: TRBJ2-6; D: .; size: .; V: TRBV4-1; DNA: TGCGCCAGCAGCCAAGTATTGGGGTCTGGGGCCAACGTCCTGACTTTC; CDR3: CASSQVLGSGANVLTF